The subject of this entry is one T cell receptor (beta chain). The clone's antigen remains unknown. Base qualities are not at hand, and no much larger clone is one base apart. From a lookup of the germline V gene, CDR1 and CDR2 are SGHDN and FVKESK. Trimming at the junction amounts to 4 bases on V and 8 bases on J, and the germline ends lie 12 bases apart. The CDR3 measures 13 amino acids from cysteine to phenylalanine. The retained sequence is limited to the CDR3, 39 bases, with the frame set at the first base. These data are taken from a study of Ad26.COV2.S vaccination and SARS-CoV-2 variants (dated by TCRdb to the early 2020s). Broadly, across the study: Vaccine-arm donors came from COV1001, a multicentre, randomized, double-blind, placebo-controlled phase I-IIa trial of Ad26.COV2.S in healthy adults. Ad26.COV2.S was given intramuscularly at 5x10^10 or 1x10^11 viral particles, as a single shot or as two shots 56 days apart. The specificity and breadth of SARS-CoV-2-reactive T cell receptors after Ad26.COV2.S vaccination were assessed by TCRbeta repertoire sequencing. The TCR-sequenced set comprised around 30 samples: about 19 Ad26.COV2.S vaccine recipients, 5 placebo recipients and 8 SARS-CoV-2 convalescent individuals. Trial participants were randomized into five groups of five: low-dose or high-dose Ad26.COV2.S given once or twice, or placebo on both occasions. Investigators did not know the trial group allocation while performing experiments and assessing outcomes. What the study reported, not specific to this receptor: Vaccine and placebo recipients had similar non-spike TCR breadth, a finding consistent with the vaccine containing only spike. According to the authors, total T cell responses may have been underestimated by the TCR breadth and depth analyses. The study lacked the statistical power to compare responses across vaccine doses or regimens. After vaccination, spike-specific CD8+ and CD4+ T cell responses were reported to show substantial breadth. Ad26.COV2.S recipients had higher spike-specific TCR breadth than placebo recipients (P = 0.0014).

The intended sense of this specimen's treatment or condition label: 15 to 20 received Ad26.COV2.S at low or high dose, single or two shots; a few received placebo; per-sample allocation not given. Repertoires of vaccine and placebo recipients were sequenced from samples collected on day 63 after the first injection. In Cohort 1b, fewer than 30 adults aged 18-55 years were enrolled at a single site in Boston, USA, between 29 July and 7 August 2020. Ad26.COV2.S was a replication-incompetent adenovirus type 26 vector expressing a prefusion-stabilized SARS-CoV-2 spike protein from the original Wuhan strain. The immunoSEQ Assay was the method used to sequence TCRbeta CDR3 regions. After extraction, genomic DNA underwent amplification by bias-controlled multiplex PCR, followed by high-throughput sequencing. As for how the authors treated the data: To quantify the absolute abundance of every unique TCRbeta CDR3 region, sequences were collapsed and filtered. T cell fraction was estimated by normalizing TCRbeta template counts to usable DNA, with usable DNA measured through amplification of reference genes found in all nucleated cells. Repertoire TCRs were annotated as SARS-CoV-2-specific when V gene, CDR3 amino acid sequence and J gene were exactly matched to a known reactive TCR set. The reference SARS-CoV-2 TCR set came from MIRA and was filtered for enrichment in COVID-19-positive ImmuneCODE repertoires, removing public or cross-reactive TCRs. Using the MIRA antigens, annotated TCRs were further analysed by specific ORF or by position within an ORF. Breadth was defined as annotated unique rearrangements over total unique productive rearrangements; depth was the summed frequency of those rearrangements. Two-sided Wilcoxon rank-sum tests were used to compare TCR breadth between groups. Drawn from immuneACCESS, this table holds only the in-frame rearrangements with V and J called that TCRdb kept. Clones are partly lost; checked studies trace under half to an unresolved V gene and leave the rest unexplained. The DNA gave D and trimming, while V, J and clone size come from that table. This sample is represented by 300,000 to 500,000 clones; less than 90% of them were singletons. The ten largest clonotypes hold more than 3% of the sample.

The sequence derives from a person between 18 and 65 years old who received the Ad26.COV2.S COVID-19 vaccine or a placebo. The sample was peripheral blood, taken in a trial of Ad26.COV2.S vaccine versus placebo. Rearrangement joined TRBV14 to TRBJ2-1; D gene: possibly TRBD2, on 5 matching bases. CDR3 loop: CASSPSVGDEQFF. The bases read TGTGCCAGCAGCCCATCGGTCGGGGATGAGCAGTTCTTC.